The 5 T cell receptor beta chains reported below all come from one sample, sequenced in a study of T cell responses to AZD1222 COVID-19 vaccine. The data were produced by immunoSEQ multiplex PCR, yet TCRdb's version contains in-frame clones alone and is incomplete. The data contain tens of thousands of clones, about 81% of them singletons. Sequenced material: peripheral blood, taken 28 days after the second AZD1222 dose. Source of these receptors: an adult who received the AZD1222 COVID-19 vaccine.

The V and J genes are TRBV6-2 or TRBV6-3 and TRBJ2-4; D gene uncertain. Trimming took off 5 bases at V and 3 bases at J, with 20 bases between the two ends. Germline CDR1 and CDR2: MNHEY and SVGEGT. This CDR3 comprises 17 residues. The CDR3 DNA follows: TGTGCCAGCAGTCAACCACCGCCCCGGATCGGCAAAAACATTCAGTACTTC. This sequence encodes CASSQPPPRIGKNIQYF.

This clone appeared once. The chain joins TRBV9 to TRBJ2-7; maybe TRBD1 (5 bases). There are 14 residues in the CDR3. The germline V gene encodes CDR1 SGDLS and CDR2 YYNGEE. V was clipped by 4 bases and J by 0 bases, with 11 bases between them. The CDR3 coding sequence is TGTGCCAGCAGCCCGAGACAGAGCTCCTACGAGCAGTACTTC. Its protein product is CASSPRQSSYEQYF.

The rearrangement links TRBV3-1 (or the pseudogene TRBV3-2) to TRBJ1-4; TRBD1 might be the D (5 bases). Germline V gene data show CDR1 as LGHDT and CDR2 as YNNKEL (reference sequence). With 6 bases removed from V and 0 bases from J, the gap between germline ends came to 8 bases. The CDR3 has 14 amino acids. CDR3 amino acids: CASRGTATNEKLFF. The CDR3 DNA follows: TGTGCCAGCAGAGGGACTGCAACTAATGAAAAACTGTTTTTT.

The V call is TRBV18, the J call TRBJ1-4; 9 nucleotides align to TRBD1. This CDR3 region has 16 residues. The germline V gene encodes CDR1 KGHSH and CDR2 LQKENI. Losses at the gene ends were 6 bases for V and 7 bases for J; bases not matched to a gene: 12. The CDR3 DNA reads as TGTGCCAGCTCGCTCACACAGGGGGCTGTTAGTGAAAAACTGTTTTTT. This gives the protein CASSLTQGAVSEKLFF.

This chain joins TRBV28 and TRBJ1-6, with 8 positions matching TRBD1. Per the germline V gene, CDR1 is MDHEN and CDR2 is SYDVKM. V trimming: 8 bases; J trimming: 8 bases; junction bases outside the gene matches: 14. The CDR3 has 16 residues. CDR3 protein: CASLPDRGRWDSPLHF. For the CDR3, the DNA is TGTGCCAGCCTGCCCGACAGGGGTCGGTGGGATTCACCCCTCCACTTT.